The 8 T cell receptor beta chains reported below all come from one sample, sequenced in a study of T cell clonality in common variable immunodeficiency. Points from the study as a whole: Fewer deletions and N-nucleotide insertions were reportedly seen in common variable immunodeficiency TCR beta sequences.

Their antigens remain unidentified. Profiling relied on immunoSEQ multiplex PCR, and the TCRdb table lists in-frame clones only, not all of them. The sample is made up of some 19,000 clones, none counted only once. The sequenced sample was peripheral blood mononuclear cells. These receptors were obtained from a human donor with common variable immunodeficiency.

This clone was counted ten times or more. The read gets to within 3 residues of the CDR3 end, and the germline J gene fills in the rest. V usage is TRBV6-2 or TRBV6-3 and J usage is TRBJ2-7; 9 bases are shared with TRBD1. Germline V gene sequence: CDR1 MNHEY, CDR2 SVGEGT. The CDR3 has 17 residues. With V trimmed by 2 bases and J by 1 base, 9 bases remained unmatched. Here the CDR3 reads CASSYEWHRGQSYEQYF. Incomplete CDR3 DNA: TGTGCCAGCAGTTACGAGTGGCACAGGGGGCAGTCCTACGAG.

To note about this clone: The CDR3 end falls 3 residues outside the read, so it is completed with the germline J gene. The gene calls are TRBV11-2 and TRBJ2-3; no clear D. The V end lost 1 base, the J end lost 0 bases, and 5 bases lay between the germline ends. The CDR3 contains 14 residues. Germline CDR1 SGHAT, CDR2 FQNNGV. The CDR3 here is CASSLVTSTDTQYF. The CDR3 DNA, read in part, is TGTGCCAGCAGCTTAGTAACTAGCACAGATACG.

This clone came up many times. With the read ending 3 residues before the CDR3 end, the germline J gene is used to fill in that end. The J gene is TRBJ1-5, the V gene TRBV20-1, with D possibly TRBD1 on 6 matching bases. CDR3 length: 13 residues. V was trimmed by 4 bases and J by 9 bases, leaving 16 bases between them. Germline V CDR1 and CDR2: DFQATT, SNEGSKA (reference sequence). The sequenced CDR3 bases are TGCAGTGCTATTGGACAGCCCCGATGGCCC. Translation: CSAIGQPRWP. The entire CDR3 is CSAIGQPRWPQHF.

About this clone: Sequencing ends 3 residues short of the CDR3 end; the germline J gene provides the rest. The chain is built from TRBV11-2 and TRBJ1-6, with 8 bases that match TRBD1. Looked up from germline, CDR1 is SGHAT and CDR2 is FQNNGV. Losses at the gene ends were 5 bases for V and 5 bases for J; bases not matched to a gene: 5. The CDR3 consists of 15 residues. The sequenced part of the CDR3 DNA is TGTGCCAGCAGCGGACAGGGTTCAAATAATTCACCC. It codes for CASSGQGSNNSP. The full CDR3 reads CASSGQGSNNSPLHF. Full variable domain (remainder filled in from reference TRBV11-2 and TRBJ1-6): EAGVAQSPRYKIIEKRQSVAFWCNPISGHATLYWYQQILGQGPKLLIQFQNNGVVDDSQLPKDRFSAERLKGVDSTLKIQPAKLEDSAVYLCASSGQGSNNSPLHFGNGTRLTVT.

The CDR3 DNA, read in part, is TGTGCCAGCAGCCCAATCACAGATACG. This codes for CASSPITDT. The full CDR3 reads CASSPITDTQYF. J is TRBJ2-3 and V is TRBV7-2; D unresolved. The read stops 3 residues short of the end of the CDR3; the missing end is completed from the germline J gene. Germline values: CDR1 SGHTA, CDR2 FQGNSA. CDR3 length: 12 residues. The V end was cut by 5 bases, the J end by 2 bases, with 5 bases between.

This clone was seen repeatedly, ten times or more. The read gets to within 3 residues of the CDR3 end, and the germline J gene fills in the rest. The chain uses TRBV19 and TRBJ2-7, with a possible D match to TRBD2 (5 bases). The germline CDR1 and CDR2 sequences are LNHDA and SQIVND (reference sequence). The CDR3 runs to 14 residues. V lost 3 bases, J lost 2 bases, and 11 bases lay in between. CDR3 DNA (partial): TGTGCCAGTAGTATCGGCCGAGGGCCCTACGAG. It encodes CASSIGRGPYE. The full-length CDR3 reads as CASSIGRGPYEQYF.

Many counts were recorded for this clone. The read halts 3 residues ahead of the CDR3 end, with the missing end drawn from the germline J gene. This chain uses TRBV18 with TRBJ2-3; TRBD2 matches at 7 bases. This CDR3 comprises 15 residues. CDR1 is KGHSH, CDR2 LQKENI, per germline. J lost 4 bases, V lost 3 bases, and 7 bases had no gene match. The part of the CDR3 DNA that was read is TGTGCCAGCTCACCCCCGACTAGCTCCCCAGATACG. Protein: CASSPPTSSPDT. In full, the CDR3 reads CASSPPTSSPDTQYF.

This clone has just a few counts. The read falls 3 residues short of the CDR3 end, and the missing part is taken from the germline J gene. The chain joins TRBV18 to TRBJ1-1; 7 bases align to TRBD1. Germline CDR1 and CDR2: KGHSH and LQKENI. The V segment lost 6 bases and the J segment 6 bases; nucleotides outside the gene matches: 13. The CDR3 runs 15 residues. CDR3 region: CASSSDRDWDPEAFF. The CDR3 DNA, read in part, is TGTGCCAGCTCGTCAGACAGGGACTGGGACCCTGAA.